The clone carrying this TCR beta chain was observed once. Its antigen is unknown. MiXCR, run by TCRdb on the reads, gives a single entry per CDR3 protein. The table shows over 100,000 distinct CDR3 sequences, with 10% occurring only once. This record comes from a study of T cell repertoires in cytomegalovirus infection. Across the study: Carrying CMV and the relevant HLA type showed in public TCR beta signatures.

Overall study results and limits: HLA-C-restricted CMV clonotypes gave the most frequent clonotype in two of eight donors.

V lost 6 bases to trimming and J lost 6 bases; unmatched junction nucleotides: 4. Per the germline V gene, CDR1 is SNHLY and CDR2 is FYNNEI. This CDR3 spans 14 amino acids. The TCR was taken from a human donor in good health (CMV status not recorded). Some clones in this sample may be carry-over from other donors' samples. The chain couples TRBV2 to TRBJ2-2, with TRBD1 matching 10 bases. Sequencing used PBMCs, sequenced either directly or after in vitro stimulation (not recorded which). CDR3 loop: CASSSGTGAGELFF. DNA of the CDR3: TGTGCCAGCAGCTCCGGGACAGGGGCCGGGGAGCTGTTTTTT.